This T cell receptor (beta chain) was sequenced during a study of cytomegalovirus exposure and HLA in healthy donors. Broader study findings: In a later analysis, compared with equally common non-associated chains, HLA-associated beta chains were more expanded.

Regarding this clone: Its antigen is unidentified.

A multiplex PCR was run with 60 Vbeta primers and 13 Jbeta primers. Original processing methods: As a later analysis found, there were 60 million to 90 million unique TCR beta chains, of which approximately 10 million were shared. Profiling relied on immunoSEQ multiplex PCR, and the TCRdb table lists in-frame clones only, not all of them. D and trimming were read from the DNA, whereas the V and J calls and clone size are those reported in that table. The specimen's table records around 200,000 clones. Germline V CDR1 and CDR2: LGHNA, YNFKEQ. The V gene end was trimmed by 1 base and the J gene end by 0 bases; junction bases not matched to a gene: 6. The CDR3 contains 16 residues.

This receptor was obtained from a woman younger than 30 in good health and CMV-seropositive. Sequencing was performed on PBMCs. The rearrangement joins TRBV4-2 to TRBJ2-7, with 7 bases identical to TRBD2. In DNA, the CDR3 is TGTGCCAGCAGCCAAGTCTTGGGGACTACCTCCTACGAGCAGTACTTC. Protein sequence: CASSQVLGTTSYEQYF.